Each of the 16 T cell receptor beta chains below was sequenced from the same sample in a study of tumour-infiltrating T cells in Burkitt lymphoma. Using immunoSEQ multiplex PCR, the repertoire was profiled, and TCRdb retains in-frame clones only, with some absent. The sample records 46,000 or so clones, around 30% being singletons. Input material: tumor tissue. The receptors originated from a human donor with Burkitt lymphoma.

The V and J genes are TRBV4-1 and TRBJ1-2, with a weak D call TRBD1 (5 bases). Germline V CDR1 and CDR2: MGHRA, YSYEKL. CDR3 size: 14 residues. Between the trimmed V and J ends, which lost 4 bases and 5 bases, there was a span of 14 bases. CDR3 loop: CASSPNRWAYGYTF. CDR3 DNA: TGCGCCAGCAGCCCGAACAGGTGGGCATATGGCTACACCTTC.

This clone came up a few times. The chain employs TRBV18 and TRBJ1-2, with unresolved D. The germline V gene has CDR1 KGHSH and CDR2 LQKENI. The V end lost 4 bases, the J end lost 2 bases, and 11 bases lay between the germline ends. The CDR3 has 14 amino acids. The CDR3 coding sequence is TGTGCCAGCTCACAAGACACTCGAAACTATGGCTACACCTTC. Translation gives CASSQDTRNYGYTF.

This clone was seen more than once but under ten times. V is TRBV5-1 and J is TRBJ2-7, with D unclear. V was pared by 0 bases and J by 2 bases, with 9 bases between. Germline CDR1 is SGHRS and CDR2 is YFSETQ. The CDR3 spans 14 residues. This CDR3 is CASSLGMGTYEQYF. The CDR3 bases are TGCGCCAGCAGCTTGGGTATGGGGACCTACGAGCAGTACTTC.

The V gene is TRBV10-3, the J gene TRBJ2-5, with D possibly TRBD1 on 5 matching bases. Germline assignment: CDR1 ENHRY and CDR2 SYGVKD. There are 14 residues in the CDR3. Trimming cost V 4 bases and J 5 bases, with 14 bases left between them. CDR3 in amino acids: CAISVAGSGETQYF. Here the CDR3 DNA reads TGTGCCATCAGTGTGGCAGGGTCTGGGGAGACCCAGTACTTC.

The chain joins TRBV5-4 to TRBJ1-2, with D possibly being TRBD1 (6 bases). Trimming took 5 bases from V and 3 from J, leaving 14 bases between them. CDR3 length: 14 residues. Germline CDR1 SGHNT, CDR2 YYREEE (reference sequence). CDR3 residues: CASSPGVRDYGYTF. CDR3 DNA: TGTGCCAGCAGTCCAGGGGTCCGGGACTATGGCTACACCTTC. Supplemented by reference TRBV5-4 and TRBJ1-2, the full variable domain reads ETGVTQSPTHLIKTRGQQVTLRCSSQSGHNTVSWYQQALGQGPQFIFQYYREEENGRGNFPPRFSGLQFPNYSSELNVNALELDDSALYLCASSPGVRDYGYTFGSGTRLTVV.

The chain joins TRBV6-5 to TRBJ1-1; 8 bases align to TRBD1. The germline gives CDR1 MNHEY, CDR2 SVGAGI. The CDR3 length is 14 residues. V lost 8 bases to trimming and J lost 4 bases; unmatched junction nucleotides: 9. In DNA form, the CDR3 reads TGTGCCAGCCGCATCGACGACAGGGGCACTGAAGCTTTCTTT. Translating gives CASRIDDRGTEAFF.

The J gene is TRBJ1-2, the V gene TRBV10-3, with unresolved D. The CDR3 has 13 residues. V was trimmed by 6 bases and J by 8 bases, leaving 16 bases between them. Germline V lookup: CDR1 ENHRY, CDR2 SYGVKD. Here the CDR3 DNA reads TGTGCCATCAGACCCATTCTGGTGGACGGCTACACCTTC. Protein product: CAIRPILVDGYTF.

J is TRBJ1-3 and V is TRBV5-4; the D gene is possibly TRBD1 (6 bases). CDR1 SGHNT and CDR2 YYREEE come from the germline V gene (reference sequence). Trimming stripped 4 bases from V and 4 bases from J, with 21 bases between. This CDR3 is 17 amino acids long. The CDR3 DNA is TGTGCCAGCAGCGATCCTTATGGGGGCGCGCTAGGAAACACCATATATTTT. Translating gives CASSDPYGGALGNTIYF.

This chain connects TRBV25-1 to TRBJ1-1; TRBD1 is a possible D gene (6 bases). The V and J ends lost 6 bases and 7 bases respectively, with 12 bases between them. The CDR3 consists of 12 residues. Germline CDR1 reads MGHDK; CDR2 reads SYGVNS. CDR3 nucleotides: TGTGCCAGCAGCCCGGGGGGCGATGAAGCTTTCTTT. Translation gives CASSPGGDEAFF. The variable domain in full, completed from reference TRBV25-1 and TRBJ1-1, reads EADIYQTPRYLVIGTGKKITLECSQTMGHDKMYWYQQDPGMELHLIHYSYGVNSTEKGDLSSESTVSRIRTEHFPLTLESARPSHTSQYLCASSPGGDEAFFGQGTRLTVV.

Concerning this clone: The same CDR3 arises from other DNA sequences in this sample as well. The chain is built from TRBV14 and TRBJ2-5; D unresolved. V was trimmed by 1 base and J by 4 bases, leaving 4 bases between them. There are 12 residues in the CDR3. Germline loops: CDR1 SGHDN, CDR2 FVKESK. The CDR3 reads CASSQVGETQYF. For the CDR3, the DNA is TGTGCCAGCAGCCAAGTGGGAGAGACCCAGTACTTC.

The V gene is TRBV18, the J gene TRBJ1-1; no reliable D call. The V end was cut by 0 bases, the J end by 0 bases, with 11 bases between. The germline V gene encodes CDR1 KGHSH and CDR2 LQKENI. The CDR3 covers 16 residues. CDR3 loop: CASSPPSGLLNTEAFF. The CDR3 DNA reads TGTGCCAGCTCACCACCTTCTGGACTGCTGAACACTGAAGCTTTCTTT. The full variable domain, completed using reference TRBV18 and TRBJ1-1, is NAGVMQNPRHLVRRRGQEARLRCSPMKGHSHVYWYRQLPEEGLKFMVYLQKENIIDESGMPKERFSAEFPKEGPSILRIQQVVRGDSAAYFCASSPPSGLLNTEAFFGQGTRLTVV.

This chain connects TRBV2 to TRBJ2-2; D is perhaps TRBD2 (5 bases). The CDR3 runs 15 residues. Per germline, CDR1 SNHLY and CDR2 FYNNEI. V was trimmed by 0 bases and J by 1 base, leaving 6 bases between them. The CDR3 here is CASSEARGNTGELFF. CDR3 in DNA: TGTGCCAGCAGTGAAGCACGGGGGAACACCGGGGAGCTGTTTTTT.

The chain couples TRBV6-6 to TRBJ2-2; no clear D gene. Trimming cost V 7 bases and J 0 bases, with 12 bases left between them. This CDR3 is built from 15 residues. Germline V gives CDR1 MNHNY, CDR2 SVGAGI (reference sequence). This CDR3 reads CASKSRNANTGELFF. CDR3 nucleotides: TGTGCCAGCAAGAGCAGGAACGCGAACACCGGGGAGCTGTTTTTT.

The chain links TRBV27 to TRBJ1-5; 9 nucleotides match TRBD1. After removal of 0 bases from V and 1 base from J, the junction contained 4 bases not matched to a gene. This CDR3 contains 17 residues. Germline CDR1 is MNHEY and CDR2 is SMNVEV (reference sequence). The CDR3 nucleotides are TGTGCCAGCAGTTTATCTTACAGGGGGCCAAGCAATCAGCCCCAGCATTTT. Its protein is CASSLSYRGPSNQPQHF.

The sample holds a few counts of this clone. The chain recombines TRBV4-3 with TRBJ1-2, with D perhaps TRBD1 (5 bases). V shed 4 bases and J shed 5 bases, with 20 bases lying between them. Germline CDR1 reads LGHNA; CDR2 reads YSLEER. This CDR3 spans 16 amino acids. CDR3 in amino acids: CASSPIYRDPLYGYTF. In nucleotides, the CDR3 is TGCGCCAGCAGCCCGATCTACCGGGACCCCCTATATGGCTACACCTTC.

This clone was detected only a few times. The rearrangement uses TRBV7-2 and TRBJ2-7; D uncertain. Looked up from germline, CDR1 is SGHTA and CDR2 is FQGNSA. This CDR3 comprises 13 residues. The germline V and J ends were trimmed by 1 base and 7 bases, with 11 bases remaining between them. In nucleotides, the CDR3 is TGTGCCAGCAGCTTAGTAAACGGAGAGGAGCAGTACTTC. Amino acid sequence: CASSLVNGEEQYF.